This T cell receptor beta chain was sequenced for a study of TIL therapy for anti-PD-1-resistant metastatic lung cancer. The sample's time point: pre-treatment sample, taken before nivolumab and TIL therapy. Patients were adults with stage 4 NSCLC. Sequencing used immunoSEQ v3. TCRdb's copy holds only in-frame clones and misses some; the assay was immunoSEQ multiplex PCR. The table has under 35,000 clones, about 70% seen once. In this sample, this clone turned up a few times. CDR3 size: 15 residues. The V end lost 4 bases, the J end lost 3 bases, and 11 bases lay between the germline ends. Germline CDR1 reads SGHNT; CDR2 reads YYREEE (reference sequence).

The source material was blood, sampled at baseline. The gene calls are TRBV5-4 and TRBJ1-6; no firm D call. The TCR comes from a woman between 30 and 80 years old with non-small cell lung cancer. The CDR3 sequence is CASSLAGLYNSPLHF. In DNA form, the CDR3 reads TGTGCCAGCAGCCTTGCTGGCCTCTATAATTCACCCCTCCACTTT.